These 23 T cell receptor beta chains were all obtained from the same sample, sequenced in a study of cytomegalovirus exposure and HLA in healthy donors. Use of 60 Vbeta and 13 Jbeta primers characterized the PCR. TCRdb's copy holds only in-frame clones and misses some; the assay was immunoSEQ multiplex PCR. Of 95,000 to 150,000 clones in the sample, approximately 67% are singletons; the top ten hold roughly 1.4%. Material for sequencing was PBMCs. These receptors were collected from a man aged 18 to 35 in good health and CMV-seronegative.

This clone was recorded once. In nucleotides, the CDR3 is TGCGCCAGCAGCTGGGGACAGGGGGGGGAGTACGAGCAGTACTTC. As protein: CASSWGQGGEYEQYF. The chain uses TRBV5-1 and TRBJ2-7; TRBD1 agrees at 11 bases. V gave up 3 bases and J gave up 4 bases; unmatched junction bases: 6. Germline values: CDR1 SGHRS, CDR2 YFSETQ. The CDR3 runs 15 residues.

The J gene is TRBJ2-3, the V gene TRBV6-5, with 9 bases that match TRBD1. The CDR3 is made up of 16 amino acids. The germline V gene has CDR1 MNHEY and CDR2 SVGAGI. J was trimmed by 3 bases and V by 2 bases; bases with no gene match: 6. DNA for the CDR3: TGTGCCAGCAGTTACGGGACAGGGAAGGTGACAGATACGCAGTATTTT. Translation: CASSYGTGKVTDTQYF.

There are a few counts of this clone. The chain combines TRBV12-5 with TRBJ2-1; 7 positions match TRBD1. The CDR3 loop spans 14 amino acids. Germline CDR1 reads LGHNT; CDR2 reads FRNRAP. The junction had 4 bases not matched to a gene; V was cut back by 2 bases and J by 6 bases. This CDR3 is CASGLLTGVNEQFF. The CDR3 nucleotides read TGTGCTAGTGGTTTGCTCACAGGGGTCAATGAGCAGTTCTTC.

The V call is TRBV19, the J call TRBJ2-7; 12 bases map to TRBD2. Germline CDR1 LNHDA, CDR2 SQIVND (reference sequence). Trimming cost V 5 bases and J 2 bases; bases outside gene matches: 7. The CDR3 is 16 amino acids. CDR3 bases: TGTGCCAGTAGTGGGAGGACTAGCGGGAACCCCTACGAGCAGTACTTC. This encodes CASSGRTSGNPYEQYF. The full variable domain, rest sourced from reference TRBV19 and TRBJ2-7, is DGGITQSPKYLFRKEGQNVTLSCEQNLNHDAMYWYRQDPGQGLRLIYYSQIVNDFQKGDIAEGYSVSREKKESFPLTVTSAQKNPTAFYLCASSGRTSGNPYEQYFGPGTRLTVT.

The gene calls are TRBV7-9 and TRBJ1-2; D not resolved. The CDR3 is 12 residues long. CDR1 is SEHNR, CDR2 FQNEAQ, per germline (reference sequence). V lost 4 bases and J lost 6, with 9 bases in between. CDR3 nucleotide sequence: TGTGCCAGCAGCTGGGAGGGCCATGGCTACACCTTC. Residues: CASSWEGHGYTF.

This clone was counted between two and nine times. This chain uses TRBV23-1 with TRBJ1-4; the D gene is possibly TRBD1 (5 bases). TRBV23-1 is reported as an ORF; its role is uncertain. V gave up 0 bases and J gave up 4 bases, with 18 bases separating them. The CDR3 covers 18 residues. This CDR3 is CASSQSEQDYDDNEKLFF. The CDR3 bases are TGCGCCAGCAGTCAATCAGAACAGGACTACGACGATAATGAAAAACTGTTTTTT.

This clone was observed a handful of times. V is TRBV27 and J is TRBJ1-4; 11 nucleotides align to TRBD1. This CDR3 contains 16 residues. The junction had 9 bases not matched to a gene; V was cut back by 6 bases and J by 6 bases. Germline V gene sequence: CDR1 MNHEY, CDR2 SMNVEV (reference sequence). The CDR3 DNA follows: TGTGCCAGCAGCCTTCTCCCGGGACAGGGGGATGAAAAACTGTTTTTT. This codes for CASSLLPGQGDEKLFF.

The chain carries TRBV27 and TRBJ2-4, with TRBD1 matching over 10 bases. Germline V gene lookup returns CDR1 MNHEY and CDR2 SMNVEV (reference sequence). This CDR3 region has 19 residues. V gave up 6 bases and J gave up 0 bases; unmatched junction bases: 14. In DNA, the CDR3 is TGTGCCAGCAGGCTTAATAATATAGACAGGGGGCTAGCCAAAAACATTCAGTACTTC. Translating gives CASRLNNIDRGLAKNIQYF.

In this sample, this clone turned up a few times. J is TRBJ2-7 and V is TRBV9; 7 bases fit TRBD1. Germline V gives CDR1 SGDLS, CDR2 YYNGEE. The CDR3 consists of 14 residues. The trim removed 4 bases at V and 2 bases at J, leaving 6 bases unmatched. The CDR3 DNA reads TGTGCCAGCAGCCCGGGGACAGACCCCTACGAGCAGTACTTC. Translating gives CASSPGTDPYEQYF.

In nucleotides, the CDR3 is TGTGCCAGCAGCCAAGGGGGACTGCCTAATCCCGGCCGGTTCTTC. It encodes CASSQGGLPNPGRFF. V gene TRBV4-2 combines with J gene TRBJ2-1, with D possibly being TRBD2 (6 bases). The CDR3 covers 15 residues. The V end was cut by 1 base, the J end by 15 bases, with 22 bases between. Germline V gene lookup returns CDR1 LGHNA and CDR2 YNFKEQ.

The chain joins TRBV18 to TRBJ1-5, with 8 positions matching TRBD1. V lost 6 bases, J lost 9 bases, and 19 bases stayed unmatched. Germline V gives CDR1 KGHSH, CDR2 LQKENI. This CDR3 has 17 amino acids. The CDR3 loop reads CASSETNYDRGMWPQHF. As DNA, the CDR3 is TGTGCCAGCTCCGAAACGAATTATGACAGGGGAATGTGGCCCCAGCATTTT.

This clone was seen more than once but under ten times. V is TRBV21-1 and J is TRBJ2-1; the D call TRBD1 from the table was never checked on the DNA. TRBV21-1 corresponds to a pseudogene. The CDR3 extends over 20 amino acids. The CDR3 reads CASSKFRDRGYFSSYNEQFF. DNA for the CDR3: TGTGCCAGCAGCAAGTTTAGGGACAGGGGATATTTTAGCTCCTACAATGAGCAGTTCTTC.

In this sample, this clone turned up a few times. The chain employs TRBV7-2 and TRBJ1-1, with TRBD1 as a possible D gene (6 bases). Trimming removed 5 bases at V and 8 bases at J, with 18 bases between. The CDR3 runs 14 residues. Germline-derived CDR1 and CDR2 are SGHTA and FQGNSA. The CDR3 here is CASSPAWVQGEAFF. The CDR3 DNA reads as TGTGCCAGCAGCCCCGCATGGGTACAGGGAGAAGCTTTCTTT.

The chain is built from TRBV20-1 and TRBJ1-1; no definite D call. There are 11 residues in the CDR3. Trimming stripped 7 bases from V and 6 bases from J, with 12 bases between. Germline V gene sequence: CDR1 DFQATT, CDR2 SNEGSKA (reference sequence). In DNA form, the CDR3 reads TGCAGTGGGATTGACATTCCTGAAGCTTTCTTT. This translates into CSGIDIPEAFF.

This clone occurred a few times. A read error may produce the germline difference seen at one junction end. The gene calls are TRBV7-9 and TRBJ2-7; D might be TRBD2 (6 bases). This CDR3 is built from 12 residues. Germline assignment: CDR1 SEHNR and CDR2 FQNEAQ (reference sequence). For the CDR3, the DNA is TGTTCCAGCAGCTCGGAGGGACGGGAGCAGTACTTC. The encoded protein is CSSSSEGREQYF. The variable domain in full, completed from reference TRBV7-9 and TRBJ2-7, reads DTGVSQNPRHKITKRGQNVTFRCDPISEHNRLYWYRQTLGQGPEFLTYFQNEAQLEKSRLLSDRFSAERPKGSFSTLEIQRTEQGDSAMYLCSSSSEGREQYFGPGTRLTVT.

The gene calls are TRBV19 and TRBJ2-5; the D gene is possibly TRBD1 (5 bases). With the DNA end fitting TRBJ2-7 better, the J assignment may be wrong. CDR3 length equals 13 residues. CDR1 and CDR2 (germline): LNHDA, SQIVND (reference sequence). In nucleotides, the CDR3 is TGTGCCAGTAGTATAGGGGGCGGCTACGAGCAGTACTTC. Its translation is CASSIGGGYEQYF.

The chain combines TRBV28 with TRBJ2-5, with D perhaps matching TRBD2 (7 bases). The ends were cut back, 6 bases at V and 2 bases at J, with 22 bases in the middle. The CDR3 is 17 residues long. CDR1 and CDR2 from the germline V gene are MDHEN and SYDVKM. The CDR3 protein is CASSYGGGSINQETQYF. CDR3 coding DNA: TGTGCCAGCAGCTACGGCGGGGGCTCCATAAATCAAGAGACCCAGTACTTC.

The chain joins TRBV6-5 to TRBJ1-2, with 8 bases matching TRBD1. Unmatched junction bases numbered 6, after V lost 0 bases and J lost 3 bases. The CDR3 is 16 residues long. Germline CDR1 MNHEY, CDR2 SVGAGI. The CDR3 nucleotides read TGTGCCAGCAGTTACTCCCAGGGGGCGTTGGACTATGGCTACACCTTC. Translated, it gives CASSYSQGALDYGYTF.

The DNA for the CDR3 is TGTGCCAGCAGCTCTTCGACAGGGGCCACCGGGGAGCTGTTTTTT. This encodes CASSSSTGATGELFF. This chain joins TRBV11-3 and TRBJ2-2; 8 bases agree with TRBD1. Germline V lookup: CDR1 SGHNT, CDR2 YENEEA. The CDR3 extends over 15 amino acids. Trimming cost V 4 bases and J 4 bases; bases outside gene matches: 5.

This chain uses TRBV7-2 with TRBJ2-7, with TRBD2 matching over 8 bases. The CDR3 has 15 amino acids. Germline V gives CDR1 SGHTA, CDR2 FQGNSA. J gave up 6 bases and V 5 bases, and 12 bases lay outside the gene matches. CDR3 DNA sequence: TGTGCCAGCAGCGGCGGGACTAGGGTTCTCGGCGAGCAGTACTTC. Its translation: CASSGGTRVLGEQYF.

This clone was detected only a few times. The V and J genes are TRBV30 and TRBJ2-2, with 12 bases matching TRBD1. Germline V lookup: CDR1 GTSNPN, CDR2 SVGIG (reference sequence). The CDR3 has 16 residues. Losses at the gene ends were 0 bases for V and 7 bases for J; bases not matched to a gene: 6. CDR3 residues: CAWSVRGQGAGGELFF. In DNA, the CDR3 is TGTGCCTGGAGTGTACGGGGACAGGGGGCGGGCGGGGAGCTGTTTTTT.

This clone was found a few times. The chain combines TRBV19 with TRBJ2-2, with 12 bases matching TRBD2. CDR1 LNHDA and CDR2 SQIVND come from the germline V gene (reference sequence). The CDR3 is made up of 16 amino acids. Trimming at V came to 8 bases and at J to 3 bases, leaving 7 bases not matched to a gene. Here the CDR3 DNA reads TGTGCCAGTTCGCAGACTAGCGGGAGTTACACCGGGGAGCTGTTTTTT. Its translation is CASSQTSGSYTGELFF.

The chain has TRBV9 and TRBJ2-1; TRBD2 matches at 11 bases. The ends lost 0 bases at V and 7 bases at J; junction bases unmatched: 9. The CDR3 length is 17 residues. CDR1 and CDR2 (germline): SGDLS, YYNGEE. CDR3 loop: CASSVVGTSGSGNEQFF. The CDR3 DNA follows: TGTGCCAGCAGCGTAGTTGGGACTAGCGGTTCGGGGAATGAGCAGTTCTTC.